This TCR beta chain emerged from a study of regulatory T cells in long-lasting Graves disease. According to the study, TCR beta libraries were built with iRepertoire HTBI primers and CDR3-region Arm-PCR. Each CDR3 protein gets one entry after TCRdb re-called the multiplex PCR reads with MiXCR. The table includes 400,000 to 450,000 distinct CDR3 sequences, more than 13% detected once. Study-level findings and limits: The study found TRBV28, TRBJ1-2 and TRBJ2-5 favored in persistent disease.

A few counts support this clonotype. The antigen is undetermined. The length of the CDR3 is 17 residues. Trimming took 5 bases from V and 0 from J, leaving 14 bases between them. Germline CDR1 reads SEHNR; CDR2 reads FQNEAQ (reference sequence). Time point here: newly diagnosed GD, antithyroid drugs for less than 3 months. RNA from PBMCs was the source of the TCR library. American Thyroid Association guidelines defined Graves' disease diagnosis. The sample also formed part of further work on T cells in Graves' hyperthyroidism and ophthalmopathy. That source reports: Blood also carried most thyroid clonotypes expanded above 0.001.

The chain has TRBV7-9 and TRBJ2-6; tentative D call: TRBD1 (5 bases). Sequenced material: peripheral blood mononuclear cells (PBMCs), taken at new diagnosis, from a patient treated with antithyroid drugs. The origin of this receptor is a woman aged 25 to 45 with Graves disease. Here the CDR3 reads CASSLPRVTSGANVLTF. For the CDR3, the DNA is TGTGCCAGCAGCCTCCCCAGGGTAACCTCTGGGGCCAACGTCCTGACTTTC.